These 24 T cell receptor beta chains were all obtained from the same sample, sequenced in a study of blood T cell repertoires in COVID-19. This table comes from immunoSEQ multiplex PCR, and its TCRdb copy is limited to in-frame clones, with some not included. This table holds about 250,000 clones, more than 70% found once. The sequenced sample consisted of peripheral blood. All receptors derive from a woman aged 80 or over with COVID-19, enrolled during active disease.

The rearrangement uses TRBV6-4 and TRBJ2-1; maybe TRBD1 (5 bases). The CDR3 runs 13 residues. Germline CDR1 and CDR2: MRHNA and SNTAGT. Between the trimmed V and J ends, which lost 4 bases and 2 bases, there was a span of 6 bases. CDR3 region: CASSVGAYNEQFF. The CDR3, as DNA: TGTGCCAGCAGTGTAGGGGCCTACAATGAGCAGTTCTTC.

V gene TRBV7-2 combines with J gene TRBJ2-1, with 8 bases that match TRBD2. The CDR3 totals 16 residues. The V segment lost 5 bases and the J segment 9 bases; nucleotides outside the gene matches: 15. Germline assignment: CDR1 SGHTA and CDR2 FQGNSA. The CDR3 is CASSQAPRGGQSEQFF. CDR3 bases: TGTGCCAGCAGCCAGGCCCCCCGCGGGGGGCAAAGTGAGCAGTTCTTC.

The chain uses TRBV7-2 and TRBJ2-5; 11 bases align to TRBD2. Losses at the gene ends were 6 bases for V and 2 bases for J; bases not matched to a gene: 8. Germline CDR1 SGHTA, CDR2 FQGNSA. The CDR3 runs 16 residues. The CDR3 reads CASRPTSGGGQETQYF. The CDR3 region has the DNA TGTGCCAGCAGACCCACTAGCGGGGGAGGTCAAGAGACCCAGTACTTC.

This sequence joins TRBV19 and TRBJ1-5; 8 bases match TRBD1. CDR1 and CDR2 from the germline V gene are LNHDA and SQIVND (reference sequence). V was clipped by 7 bases and J by 4 bases; unmatched bases: 18. The CDR3 extends over 18 amino acids. The CDR3: CASTSIAAGGAENQPQHF. CDR3 nucleotide sequence: TGTGCCAGTACCTCGATAGCGGCAGGGGGCGCAGAGAATCAGCCCCAGCATTTT. Drawing the rest from reference TRBV19 and TRBJ1-5, the complete variable domain is DGGITQSPKYLFRKEGQNVTLSCEQNLNHDAMYWYRQDPGQGLRLIYYSQIVNDFQKGDIAEGYSVSREKKESFPLTVTSAQKNPTAFYLCASTSIAAGGAENQPQHFGDGTRLSIL.

This clone was observed a single time. The CDR3 DNA reads as TGTGCTAGTGGTTTGGGCCGACAGGGGAGCACTGAAGCTTTCTTT. This sequence encodes CASGLGRQGSTEAFF. The chain joins TRBV12-5 to TRBJ1-1; TRBD1 agrees at 8 bases. From germline, CDR1 is LGHNT and CDR2 FRNRAP. Losses at the gene ends were 1 base for V and 4 bases for J; bases not matched to a gene: 5. The CDR3 is 15 residues long. Variable domain in full (rest from reference TRBV12-5 and TRBJ1-1): DARVTQTPRHKVTEMGQEVTMRCQPILGHNTVFWYRQTMMQGLELLAYFRNRAPLDDSGMPKDRFSAEMPDATLATLKIQPSEPRDSAVYFCASGLGRQGSTEAFFGQGTRLTVV.

The J gene is TRBJ2-5, the V gene TRBV6-5, with 8 nucleotides matching TRBD2. CDR1 and CDR2 (germline): MNHEY, SVGAGI. V was pared by 6 bases and J by 5 bases, with 8 bases of the junction left unmatched. The CDR3 runs 14 residues. CDR3 region: CASRERGSWETQYF. DNA of the CDR3: TGTGCCAGCAGGGAGCGGGGGTCCTGGGAGACCCAGTACTTC.

The CDR3 nucleotides are TGTGCCAGCAGCCTTTCGGGACATGCGAACACTGAAGCTTTCTTT. Its protein product is CASSLSGHANTEAFF. V usage is TRBV2 and J usage is TRBJ1-1; maybe TRBD1 (6 bases). Trimming pared 6 bases from V and 1 base from J, leaving 15 bases between. CDR3 length equals 15 residues. Germline CDR1 is SNHLY and CDR2 is FYNNEI.

As DNA, the CDR3 is TGTGCCAGCCGACTGGGACAGTATCCTGGCTACACCTTC. This codes for CASRLGQYPGYTF. The V and J genes are TRBV5-4 and TRBJ1-2; 7 nucleotides line up with TRBD1. The ends lost 7 bases at V and 7 bases at J; junction bases unmatched: 10. The CDR3 is made up of 13 amino acids. The germline V gene encodes CDR1 SGHNT and CDR2 YYREEE (reference sequence).

The CDR3 nucleotides read TGTGCCAGCAGCTTAAAACAGGGGGCCACTGAAGCTTTCTTT. Translated: CASSLKQGATEAFF. The chain couples TRBV6-5 to TRBJ1-1; 9 bases align to TRBD1. V lost 6 bases, J lost 4 bases, and 6 bases stayed unmatched. Germline V gene lookup returns CDR1 MNHEY and CDR2 SVGAGI. The CDR3 extends over 14 amino acids.

V gene TRBV7-3 combines with J gene TRBJ2-2, with 8 bases aligning to TRBD1. The V gene end was trimmed by 4 bases and the J gene end by 0 bases; junction bases not matched to a gene: 7. Germline CDR1 and CDR2: SGHTA and FQGTGA. The CDR3 runs to 17 residues. The CDR3 sequence: CASSWGQAGPNTGELFF. The CDR3 DNA is TGTGCCAGCAGCTGGGGACAGGCGGGACCGAACACCGGGGAGCTGTTTTTT.

This clone was observed once. The J gene is TRBJ1-1, the V gene TRBV14; TRBD1 is a possible D gene (6 bases). This CDR3 spans 13 amino acids. V was shortened by 4 bases and J by 8 bases, with 14 bases between the two germline ends. The germline V gene has CDR1 SGHDN and CDR2 FVKESK. This CDR3 reads CASSPILDREAFF. Here the CDR3 DNA reads TGTGCCAGCAGCCCTATCTTAGACAGGGAAGCTTTCTTT.

V gene TRBV6-6 combines with J gene TRBJ1-2, with TRBD1 matching 10 bases. The junction had 2 bases not matched to a gene; V was cut back by 6 bases and J by 1 base. The CDR3 contains 14 residues. Germline-derived CDR1 and CDR2 are MNHNY and SVGAGI (reference sequence). Here the CDR3 DNA reads TGTGCCAGCAGGGGACAGGGGAATAACTATGGCTACACCTTC. Protein: CASRGQGNNYGYTF.

The chain is built from TRBV19 and TRBJ2-3; 8 bases align to TRBD2. The CDR3 consists of 15 residues. After removal of 5 bases from V and 4 bases from J, the junction contained 8 bases not matched to a gene. From germline, CDR1 is LNHDA and CDR2 SQIVND (reference sequence). The DNA for the CDR3 is TGTGCCAGTAGTCCTCCGGGACTAGGGGCAGATACGCAGTATTTT. The encoded protein is CASSPPGLGADTQYF.

The rearrangement joins TRBV6-2 or TRBV6-3 to TRBJ1-5, with no clear D. Trimming removed 3 bases at V and 5 bases at J, with 11 bases between. CDR1 and CDR2 (germline): MNHEY, SVGEGT. The CDR3 runs to 14 residues. The CDR3 DNA sequence: TGTGCCAGCAGTTATTACGCCCAGGATCAGCCCCAGCATTTT. Translated, it gives CASSYYAQDQPQHF.

This clone was recorded only once. The chain combines TRBV6-4 with TRBJ1-3; D gene unclear. Trimming left V 0 bases short and J 0 bases short, with 9 bases between. This CDR3 contains 16 residues. The germline V gene has CDR1 MRHNA and CDR2 SNTAGT. The chain's CDR3 is CASSDSRRNSGNTIYF. In nucleotides, the CDR3 is TGTGCCAGCAGTGACTCGAGGCGGAACTCTGGAAACACCATATATTTT.

The DNA of the CDR3 is TGCAGCGTTGTCAAACTAGCGGGGGGGCAGGATACGCAGTATTTT. This translates into CSVVKLAGGQDTQYF. This sequence joins TRBV29-1 and TRBJ2-3, with 13 bases aligning to TRBD2. The CDR3 totals 15 residues. V was clipped by 4 bases and J by 6 bases; unmatched bases: 7. Germline assignment: CDR1 SQVTM and CDR2 ANQGSEA.

The chain carries TRBV4-1 and TRBJ1-6; D remains ambiguous. The germline V gene encodes CDR1 MGHRA and CDR2 YSYEKL. This CDR3 has 15 residues. The germline V and J ends were trimmed by 0 bases and 10 bases, with 13 bases remaining between them. The CDR3 coding sequence is TGCGCCAGCAGCCAAGATACTAGGAGTTTGTCACCCCTCCACTTT. Translation gives CASSQDTRSLSPLHF.

This clone was seen a few times. This rearrangement joins TRBV28 to TRBJ1-6; D is uncertain. This CDR3 comprises 14 residues. The V end lost 2 bases, the J end lost 9 bases, and 11 bases lay between the germline ends. Germline CDR1 is MDHEN and CDR2 is SYDVKM. In DNA form, the CDR3 reads TGTGCCAGCAGTTTAGTTGGACGGGGTTCACCCCTCCACTTT. It translates to CASSLVGRGSPLHF.

The chain has TRBV5-4 and TRBJ2-2, with TRBD1 matching 7 bases. V lost 0 bases to trimming and J lost 5 bases; unmatched junction nucleotides: 7. From germline, CDR1 is SGHNT and CDR2 YYREEE (reference sequence). The CDR3 sequence is 16 residues long. CDR3 coding DNA: TGTGCCAGCAGCTTGGGGACAGGCACAACAACCGGGGAGCTGTTTTTT. Its translation: CASSLGTGTTTGELFF.

The chain uses TRBV27 and TRBJ1-5, with 7 bases lining up with TRBD1. From germline, CDR1 is MNHEY and CDR2 SMNVEV (reference sequence). Germline trimming cut 6 bases from V and 1 base from J; bases unmatched to any gene: 6. CDR3 length: 15 amino acids. CDR3 region: CASRAGTESNQPQHF. CDR3 nucleotide sequence: TGTGCCAGCAGGGCCGGGACAGAGAGCAATCAGCCCCAGCATTTT.

This sequence joins TRBV5-1 and TRBJ1-2; D not certain. CDR1 and CDR2 from the germline V gene are SGHRS and YFSETQ. CDR3 size: 14 residues. With 2 bases removed from V and 5 bases from J, the gap between germline ends came to 13 bases. The chain's CDR3 is CASSLEGGKYGYTF. The CDR3 DNA follows: TGCGCCAGCAGCTTAGAAGGAGGGAAATATGGCTACACCTTC.

A single count supports this clone. The rearrangement links TRBV10-1 to TRBJ2-1; 15 nucleotides agree with TRBD2. V lost 0 bases and J lost 3; bases outside the gene matches: 12. CDR3 length equals 21 residues. Germline V lookup: CDR1 WNHNN, CDR2 SYGVQD (reference sequence). The CDR3 DNA reads as TGCGCCAGCAGTGAGTCTAGGCCGGGACTAGCGGGGGGCGAAGACTACAATGAGCAGTTCTTC. Translating it yields CASSESRPGLAGGEDYNEQFF.

The chain employs TRBV7-2 and TRBJ2-5; TRBD2 matches 10 bases. The CDR3 is 15 amino acids. Germline V lookup: CDR1 SGHTA, CDR2 FQGNSA. V dropped 4 bases and J dropped 5; count of bases not matched to a gene: 7. The DNA of the CDR3 is TGTGCCAGCAGCTCTCAGCGGGGGGGCGCGGAGACCCAGTACTTC. Translation: CASSSQRGGAETQYF.

DNA of the CDR3: TGTGCCTGGAGGTTTGGCGGGTTCTATGGCTACACCTTC. Protein sequence: CAWRFGGFYGYTF. The chain joins TRBV30 to TRBJ1-2, with D hard to call. V was cut by 3 bases and J by 4 bases, with 12 bases left in between. The CDR3 extends over 13 amino acids. Germline V lookup: CDR1 GTSNPN, CDR2 SVGIG (reference sequence).